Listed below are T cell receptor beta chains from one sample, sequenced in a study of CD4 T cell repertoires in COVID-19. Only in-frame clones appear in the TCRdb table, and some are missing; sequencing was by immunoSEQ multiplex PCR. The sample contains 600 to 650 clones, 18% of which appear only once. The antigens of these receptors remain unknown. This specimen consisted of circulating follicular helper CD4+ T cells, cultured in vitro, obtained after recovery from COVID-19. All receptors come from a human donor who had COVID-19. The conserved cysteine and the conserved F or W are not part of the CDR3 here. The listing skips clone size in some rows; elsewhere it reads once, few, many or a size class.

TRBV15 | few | ATSRAPESEETQY
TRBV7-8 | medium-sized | ASSLTGGSNYGYT
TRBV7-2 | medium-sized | ASSSERSTDTQY
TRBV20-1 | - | SASLGAWADTQY
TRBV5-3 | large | ARSWTENHSNQPQH
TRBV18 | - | ASSPQGARTEAF
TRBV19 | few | ASRTSGPNYNEQF
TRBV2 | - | ARRPRGGLGGELF
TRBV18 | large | ASQLTWARTEAF
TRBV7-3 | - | ASSLNGRSGDYGYT
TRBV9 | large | ASSVGPDYTLTYNEQF
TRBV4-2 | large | ASTSSGGNQPQH
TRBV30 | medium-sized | ACGTPQETQY
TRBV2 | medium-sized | ASSDQGNRGGYT
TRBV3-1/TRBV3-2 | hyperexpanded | ASSPEREKLF
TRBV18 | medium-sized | ASSQEDRAYNSPLH
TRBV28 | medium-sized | ASSSGVQNSPLH
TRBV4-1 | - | ASSSLYQRESSQETQY
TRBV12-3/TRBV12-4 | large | ASSPKGDGYT
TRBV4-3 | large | ASSRQSLGGSDTQY
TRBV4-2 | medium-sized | ASSQAGGPIANTGELF
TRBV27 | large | ASFWTRSTDTQY
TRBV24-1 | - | ATSDPRDHTDTQY
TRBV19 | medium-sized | ASSSSGTSIETQY
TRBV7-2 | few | ASSLAGTSTDTQY
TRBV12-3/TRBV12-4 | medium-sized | ASGTARAYTQY
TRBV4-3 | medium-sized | ASSQVLAGGPGDTQY
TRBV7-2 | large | ASSLSSSGETQY
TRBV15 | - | ATSGGLAGPKETQY
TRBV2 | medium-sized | ASPRAGEETQY
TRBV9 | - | ASSATSGAPHEQF
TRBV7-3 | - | ASSLGQYTEAF
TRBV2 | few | ASSEQGASYEQY
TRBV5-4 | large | ASSTPAGGGFQGNYEQY
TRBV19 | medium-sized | ASSILTEAF
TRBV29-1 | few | SVEISGGETQY
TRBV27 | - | ASRLPSTDTQY
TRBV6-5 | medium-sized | ASDPGLTTDTQY
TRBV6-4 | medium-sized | ASSPGQSTDTQY
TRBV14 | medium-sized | ASSPYLGGGPEAF
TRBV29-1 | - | SATGNTDTEAF
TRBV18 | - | ASSRADNTEAF
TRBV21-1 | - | ASSKGAGGAPETQY
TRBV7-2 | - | ASTFGGGVGSPLH
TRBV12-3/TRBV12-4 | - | ASSRQNGYT